This T cell receptor beta chain was found in a study of CD8 T cells in Susac syndrome (dated by TCRdb to about 2019). Regarding the study in general: Of the Susac syndrome patients who were sequenced, eight were in clinical remission while roughly six had clinically active disease. The study used repertoire sequencing to test whether antigen drove CD8+ T cell activation and differentiation in Susac syndrome. Susac syndrome patients were therapy-naive, on corticosteroids (some also receiving IVIg), or on IVIg alone at blood withdrawal.

High-throughput TCR beta sequencing profiled peripheral blood CD8+ and CD4+ T cells from healthy donors, Susac syndrome patients and multiple sclerosis patients. The Susac syndrome patients fulfilled recently defined diagnostic criteria for definite or probable disease. Bulk CD8+ and CD4+ T cells were purified by magnetic negative isolation, whereas CD8+ TEMRA cells were enriched by FACS. Blood was collected in EDTA tubes and processed within 24 hours, with PBMCs isolated through density gradient centrifugation. PBMCs intended for TCR sequencing were cryopreserved in liquid nitrogen and were subsequently thawed in a 37 degrees C water bath. The sorted or isolated CD4+, CD8+ and CD8+ TEMRA cells reached a purity of at least 90%. RNA was extracted with the RNeasy kit and roughly 0.5 to 1 ug was reverse transcribed using random hexamers. The immunoSEQ multiplex PCR assay, which covers 54 Vbeta and 13 Jbeta segments, was used to amplify TCR beta CDR3 regions. To correct PCR amplification bias, a synthetic template baseline was used for both primer optimization and computational correction. As for the authors' bioinformatics: Only productive sequences were kept, with reads annotated to V, D and J genes according to IMGT and analyzed in immunoSEQ Analyzer. Clonality was calculated as one minus the Shannon entropy normalized by log2 of the number of productive unique sequences. Public and private clones were assessed among the 100 most prevalent clones of each patient and control. Clones were defined as Susac-specific when absent from the healthy and MS cohorts, from about 1,100 published viral clones and from other ImmuneACCESS disease sequences. TCRdb passed the public sequencing reads through fastp at Q25 and MiXCR, retaining productive beta sequences. Merged by CDR3 protein, the rows form single entries marked with the most common genes and DNA. The V and J calls shown here were made by TCRdb, not taken from the authors' results. The sample table contains about 150,000 distinct CDR3 sequences; only one count was recorded for 95% of them. About 0.16% of the sample is held by the ten biggest clonotypes.

The CDR3, cysteine through phenylalanine, is 13 amino acids long. CDR3 DNA is the only sequence kept; it has 39 bases, read in frame from the first base. CDR1 and CDR2, per the germline V gene (reference sequence), are DFQATT and SNEGSKA. V has 5 bases trimmed and J has 5 bases trimmed; junction bases matching no gene number 4. About this clonotype: Its antigen is currently not known. Base qualities are not provided; no much larger clone lies one nucleotide away.

The paper as a whole reports these results and caveats: The study acknowledged that relatively few individuals were included in the TCR sequencing and HLA analysis. In patients with Susac syndrome, the CD4+ T cell repertoire showed no detectable clonal expansion.

The clonotype originates from a human donor with Susac syndrome. Recombination connected TRBV20-1 to TRBJ2-5; 11 central nucleotides agree with TRBD2. The sample taken for sequencing was CD4+ T cells from PBMCs. The DNA sequence follows: TGCAGTGCTCCGGGACTAGCGGAGGAGACCCAGTACTTC. Its protein reads: CSAPGLAEETQYF.